The 2 T cell receptor beta chains presented below share a single source sample, sequenced in a study of identical twins. TCRdb recomputed calls from the 5' RACE reads with MiXCR, one row per CDR3 protein. Of hundreds of thousands of distinct CDR3 sequences detected, over 15% appear once; the ten largest clones hold over 10%. The same sample was also used in a study of T cells expressing NK-cell markers.

Sequenced material: PBMCs. These receptors all stem from a woman aged 18-29 years in good health.

This clonotype was counted a few times. V usage is TRBV11-2 and J usage is TRBJ2-2, with a weak D call TRBD1 (5 bases). Trimming pared 5 bases from V and 5 bases from J, leaving 12 bases between. CDR3 length: 14 residues. Germline assignment: CDR1 SGHAT and CDR2 FQNNGV. CDR3 in DNA: TGTGCCAGCAGCCCTTGGCAGGGAACCGGGGAGCTGTTTTTT. Its translation is CASSPWQGTGELFF.

This clonotype has at least ten counts. The V call is TRBV24-1, the J call TRBJ2-1, with 8 bases fitting TRBD1. CDR1 and CDR2 from the germline V gene are KGHDR and SFDVKD. The CDR3 loop spans 15 amino acids. Trimming removed 6 bases from V and 6 bases from J; junction bases left unmatched: 9. The CDR3 sequence: CATSSGQGRSNEQFF. DNA of the CDR3: TGTGCCACCAGTTCCGGACAGGGTCGGTCCAATGAGCAGTTCTTC.